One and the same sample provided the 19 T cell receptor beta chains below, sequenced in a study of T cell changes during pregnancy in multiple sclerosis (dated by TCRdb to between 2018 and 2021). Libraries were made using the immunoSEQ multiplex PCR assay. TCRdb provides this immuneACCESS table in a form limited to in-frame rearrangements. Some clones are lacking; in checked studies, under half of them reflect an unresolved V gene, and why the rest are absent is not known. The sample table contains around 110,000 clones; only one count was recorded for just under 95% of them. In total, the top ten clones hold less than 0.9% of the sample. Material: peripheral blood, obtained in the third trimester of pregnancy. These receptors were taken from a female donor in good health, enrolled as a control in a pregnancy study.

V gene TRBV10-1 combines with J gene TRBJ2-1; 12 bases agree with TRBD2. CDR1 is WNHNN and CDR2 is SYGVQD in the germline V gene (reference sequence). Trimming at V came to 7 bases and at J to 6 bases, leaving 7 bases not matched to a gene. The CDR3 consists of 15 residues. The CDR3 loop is CASIPLAGGINEQFF. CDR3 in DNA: TGCGCCAGCATCCCACTAGCGGGGGGAATCAATGAGCAGTTCTTC.

The CDR3: CASSLVKQGRTEAFF. The CDR3 bases are TGTGCCAGCAGCTTGGTTAAACAGGGGAGGACTGAAGCTTTCTTT. The V gene is TRBV5-4, the J gene TRBJ1-1; 7 nucleotides agree with TRBD1. CDR3 length: 15 amino acids. Per the germline V gene, CDR1 is SGHNT and CDR2 is YYREEE (reference sequence). J was trimmed by 5 bases and V by 0 bases; bases with no gene match: 7.

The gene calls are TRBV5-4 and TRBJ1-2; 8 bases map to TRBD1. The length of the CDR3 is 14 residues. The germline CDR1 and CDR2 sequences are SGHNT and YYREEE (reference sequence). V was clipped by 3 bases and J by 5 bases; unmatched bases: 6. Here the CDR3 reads CASSSRTGSYGYTF. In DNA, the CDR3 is TGTGCCAGCAGCTCCCGGACAGGGAGTTATGGCTACACCTTC.

The CDR3 region is CASSSHSTNTEAFF. CDR3 nucleotide sequence: TGTGCCAGCAGCTCCCACTCTACGAACACTGAAGCTTTCTTT. The chain recombines TRBV7-2 with TRBJ1-1, with unresolved D. There are 14 residues in the CDR3. CDR1 is SGHTA and CDR2 is FQGNSA in the germline V gene. Trimming removed 4 bases at V and 1 base at J, with 10 bases between. Full variable domain (rest looked up from reference TRBV7-2 and TRBJ1-1): GAGVSQSPSNKVTEKGKDVELRCDPISGHTALYWYRQSLGQGLEFLIYFQGNSAPDKSGLPSDRFSAERTGGSVSTLTIQRTQQEDSAVYLCASSSHSTNTEAFFGQGTRLTVV.

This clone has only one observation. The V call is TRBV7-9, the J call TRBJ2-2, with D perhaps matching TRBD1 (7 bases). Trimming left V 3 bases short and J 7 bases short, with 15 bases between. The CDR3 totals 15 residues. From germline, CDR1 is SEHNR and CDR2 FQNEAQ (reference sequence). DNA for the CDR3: TGTGCCAGCAGCTTTATGGAGGGGGCGGACGGGGAGCTGTTTTTT. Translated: CASSFMEGADGELFF.

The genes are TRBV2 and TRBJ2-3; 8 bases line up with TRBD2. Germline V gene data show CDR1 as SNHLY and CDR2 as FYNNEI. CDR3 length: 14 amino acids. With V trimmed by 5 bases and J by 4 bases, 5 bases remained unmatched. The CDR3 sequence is CASSSGLGADTQYF. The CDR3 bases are TGTGCCAGCAGTTCGGGACTAGGGGCAGATACGCAGTATTTT.

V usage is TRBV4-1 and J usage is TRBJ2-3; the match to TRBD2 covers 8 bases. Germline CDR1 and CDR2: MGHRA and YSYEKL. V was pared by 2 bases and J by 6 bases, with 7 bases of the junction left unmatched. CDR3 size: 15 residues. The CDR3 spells CASSQIAGSSDTQYF. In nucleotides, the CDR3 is TGCGCCAGCAGCCAAATAGCGGGGTCTTCTGATACGCAGTATTTT.

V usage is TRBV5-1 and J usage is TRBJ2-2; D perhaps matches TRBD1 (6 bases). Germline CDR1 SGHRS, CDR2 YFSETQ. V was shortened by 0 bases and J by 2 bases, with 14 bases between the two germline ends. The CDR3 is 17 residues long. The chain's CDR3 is CASSLVTGPPNTGELFF. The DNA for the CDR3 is TGCGCCAGCAGCTTGGTGACAGGTCCCCCTAACACCGGGGAGCTGTTTTTT.

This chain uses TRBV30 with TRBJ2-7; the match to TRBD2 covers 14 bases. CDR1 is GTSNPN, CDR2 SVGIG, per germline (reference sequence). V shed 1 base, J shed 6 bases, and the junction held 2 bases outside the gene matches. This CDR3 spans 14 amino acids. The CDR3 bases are TGTGCCTGGAGTGCCGGACTAGCGGGGGGCGAGCAGTACTTC. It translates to CAWSAGLAGGEQYF. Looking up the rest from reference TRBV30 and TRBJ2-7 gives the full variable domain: SQTIHQWPATLVQPVGSPLSLECTVEGTSNPNLYWYRQAAGRGLQLLFYSVGIGQISSEVPQNLSASRPQDRQFILSSKKLLLSDSGFYLCAWSAGLAGGEQYFGPGTRLTVT.

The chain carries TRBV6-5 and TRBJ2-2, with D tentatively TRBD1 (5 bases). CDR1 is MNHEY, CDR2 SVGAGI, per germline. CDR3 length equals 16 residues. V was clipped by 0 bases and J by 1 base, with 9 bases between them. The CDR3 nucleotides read TGTGCCAGCAGTTACTCCGCAGGGATGAACACCGGGGAGCTGTTTTTT. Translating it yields CASSYSAGMNTGELFF.

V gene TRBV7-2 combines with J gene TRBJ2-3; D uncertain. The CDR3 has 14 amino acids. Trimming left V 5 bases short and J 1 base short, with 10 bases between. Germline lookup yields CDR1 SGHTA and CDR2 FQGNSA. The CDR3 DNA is TGTGCCAGCAGCCGGCGGCATGGCACAGATACGCAGTATTTT. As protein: CASSRRHGTDTQYF.

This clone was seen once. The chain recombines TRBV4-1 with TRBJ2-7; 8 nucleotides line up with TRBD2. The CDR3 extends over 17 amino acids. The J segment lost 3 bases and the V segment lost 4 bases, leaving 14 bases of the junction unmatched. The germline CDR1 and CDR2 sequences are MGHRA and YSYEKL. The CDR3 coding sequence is TGCGCCAGCAGCCCCTTAGGTCTCCTCGCGGGGGGCTACGAGCAGTACTTC. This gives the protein CASSPLGLLAGGYEQYF.

CDR3 sequence (DNA): TGTGCCAGCAGCTTGGTACCACCGGACAGGGCCGGGGCCAACGTCCTGACTTTC. It specifies CASSLVPPDRAGANVLTF. The genes are TRBV11-1 and TRBJ2-6; 8 bases map to TRBD1. CDR1 SGHAT and CDR2 FQDESV come from the germline V gene (reference sequence). Germline trimming cut 3 bases from V and 4 bases from J; bases unmatched to any gene: 11. The CDR3 extends over 18 amino acids.

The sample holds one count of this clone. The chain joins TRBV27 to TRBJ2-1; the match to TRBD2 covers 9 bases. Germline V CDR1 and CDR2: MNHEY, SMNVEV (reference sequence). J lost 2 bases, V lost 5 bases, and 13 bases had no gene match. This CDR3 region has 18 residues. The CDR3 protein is CASSLSRRGGKPYNEQFF. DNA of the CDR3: TGTGCCAGCAGTCTCTCTCGGCGGGGGGGCAAACCCTACAATGAGCAGTTCTTC.

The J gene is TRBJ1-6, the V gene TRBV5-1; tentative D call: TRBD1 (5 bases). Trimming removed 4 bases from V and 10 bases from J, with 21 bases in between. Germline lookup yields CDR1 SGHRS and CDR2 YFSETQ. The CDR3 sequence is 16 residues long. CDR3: CASSRSGFQQSSPLHF. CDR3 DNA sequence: TGCGCCAGCAGCCGATCAGGGTTTCAGCAGAGCTCACCCCTCCACTTT.

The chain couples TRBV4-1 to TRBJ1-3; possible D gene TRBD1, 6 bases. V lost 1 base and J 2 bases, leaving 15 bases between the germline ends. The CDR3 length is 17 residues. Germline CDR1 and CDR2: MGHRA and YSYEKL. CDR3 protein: CASSQVDRIGTGNTIYF. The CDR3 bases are TGCGCCAGCAGCCAAGTCGACAGGATAGGTACTGGAAACACCATATATTTT.

The CDR3 region has the DNA TGTGCCAGCAGCTTAGAAGCAGAGGGCACTGAAGCTTTCTTT. This encodes CASSLEAEGTEAFF. The chain is built from TRBV7-2 and TRBJ1-1; unclear D gene. Germline lookup yields CDR1 SGHTA and CDR2 FQGNSA. The CDR3 length is 14 residues. Trimming cost V 1 base and J 4 bases, with 10 bases left between them.

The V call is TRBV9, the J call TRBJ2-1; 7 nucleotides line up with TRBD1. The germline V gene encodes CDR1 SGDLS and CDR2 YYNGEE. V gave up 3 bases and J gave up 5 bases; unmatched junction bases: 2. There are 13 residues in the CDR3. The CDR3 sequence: CASSEGQDNEQFF. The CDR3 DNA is TGTGCCAGCAGCGAAGGACAGGACAATGAGCAGTTCTTC.

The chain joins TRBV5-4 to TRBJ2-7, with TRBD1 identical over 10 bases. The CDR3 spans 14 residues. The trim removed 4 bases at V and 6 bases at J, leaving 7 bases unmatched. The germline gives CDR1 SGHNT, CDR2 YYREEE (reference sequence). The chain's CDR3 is CASSDPDRGSEQYF. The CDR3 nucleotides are TGTGCCAGCAGCGATCCGGACAGGGGGAGCGAGCAGTACTTC.